A selection of T cell receptor beta chains follows, all from one sample in a study of T cell responses to AZD1222 COVID-19 vaccine. TCRdb keeps only in-frame clones here, not all; method: immunoSEQ multiplex PCR. The sample has fewer than 70,000 clones, 70% to 90% seen once; the top ten hold under 6.5%. The sequencing used peripheral blood, collected on day 0 of AZD1222 vaccination. These receptors all come from an adult in good health. The CDR3 runs from the conserved cysteine through the conserved F or W. Fields, in order: V gene, D gene, clone size, J gene, CDR3 protein, CDR3 DNA. D genes are given only for firm matches. Part of the rows lack a size; the others show once, few, many or a class for expanded clones.

TRBV11-2,.,.,TRBJ2-2,CASSYQGTGELFF,TGTGCCAGCAGCTATCAGGGGACCGGGGAGCTGTTTTTT
TRBV7-7,.,few,TRBJ1-1,CASSRNTESEAFF,TGTGCCAGCAGCCGAAACACAGAGTCAGAAGCTTTCTTT
TRBV28,TRBD1,.,TRBJ1-4,CASSFLTGTGTTNEKLFF,TGTGCCAGCAGTTTTCTCACGGGGACAGGCACAACTAATGAAAAACTGTTTTTT
TRBV5-6,.,.,TRBJ1-1,CASSLMGGDRTEAFF,TGTGCCAGCAGCTTGATGGGGGGCGATCGCACTGAAGCTTTCTTT
TRBV5-5,.,.,TRBJ1-5,CASSSRVFQPQHF,TGTGCCAGCAGCTCGCGGGTTTTTCAGCCCCAGCATTTT
TRBV14,.,.,TRBJ2-1,CASSLLSSYNEQFF,TGTGCCAGCAGCCTCCTAAGCTCCTACAATGAGCAGTTCTTC
TRBV6-6,.,.,TRBJ1-2,CASSPLRPRRANYGYTF,TGTGCCAGCAGTCCACTACGTCCACGCCGAGCTAACTATGGCTACACCTTC
TRBV19,.,.,TRBJ2-3,CASSIDRRFGEGTDTQYF,TGTGCCAGTAGTATAGATCGGAGGTTCGGGGAGGGCACAGATACGCAGTATTTT
TRBV12-3/TRBV12-4,TRBD1,.,TRBJ1-2,CASSLQGAYGYTF,TGTGCCAGCAGTCTACAGGGGGCGTATGGCTACACCTTC
TRBV5-6,.,.,TRBJ2-1,CASSLVRHYNEQFF,TGTGCCAGCAGCTTGGTAAGGCACTACAATGAGCAGTTCTTC
TRBV5-8,.,.,TRBJ1-1,CASSLVLGLIGTEAFF,TGTGCCAGCAGCTTGGTTCTGGGGTTAATTGGTACTGAAGCTTTCTTT
TRBV7-2,.,.,TRBJ2-2,CASSLVGGYTGELFF,TGTGCCAGCAGCTTAGTAGGGGGTTACACCGGGGAGCTGTTTTTT
TRBV21-1,.,once,TRBJ2-5,CASSQEIKETQYF,TGTGCCAGCAGCCAAGAAATAAAAGAGACCCAGTACTTC
TRBV3-1/TRBV3-2,.,.,TRBJ1-5,CASSQDASNQPQHF,TGTGCCAGCAGCCAAGATGCGAGCAATCAGCCCCAGCATTTT
TRBV2,TRBD2,.,TRBJ2-1,CASSVSLGGGALEQFF,TGTGCCAGCAGTGTTTCTCTGGGCGGGGGGGCCCTTGAGCAGTTCTTC
TRBV2,.,.,TRBJ1-4,CAGRRRDEKLFF,TGTGCCGGCAGGCGAAGGGATGAAAAACTGTTTTTT
TRBV6-1,TRBD1,.,TRBJ2-6,CASSGARDRVSSGANVLTF,TGTGCCAGCAGTGGCGCCCGGGACAGGGTTTCGTCTGGGGCCAACGTCCTGACTTTC
TRBV6-5,.,.,TRBJ2-1,CASSYAARVYNEQFF,TGTGCCAGCAGTTACGCAGCTAGAGTCTACAATGAGCAGTTCTTC
TRBV19,.,.,TRBJ2-5,CASSPRRATETQYF,TGTGCCAGTAGTCCTAGGAGGGCTACGGAGACCCAGTACTTC
TRBV18,.,.,TRBJ2-3,CASSPRGSADTQYF,TGTGCCAGCTCACCTCGGGGGAGCGCAGATACGCAGTATTTT
TRBV5-1,.,.,TRBJ1-4,CASSLGDTSNEKLFF,TGCGCCAGCAGCTTGGGGGACACTAGTAATGAAAAACTGTTTTTT
TRBV19,.,.,TRBJ1-6,CASRTGMTNSPLHF,TGTGCCAGTAGAACCGGGATGACTAATTCACCCCTCCACTTT
TRBV28,TRBD1,.,TRBJ1-5,CASSPGQVFGQPQHF,TGTGCCAGCAGCCCGGGACAGGTTTTTGGTCAGCCCCAGCATTTT
TRBV19,TRBD2,.,TRBJ2-6,CASSIIGGSGANVLTF,TGTGCCAGTAGTATAATTGGCGGGAGTGGGGCCAACGTCCTGACTTTC
TRBV30,.,.,TRBJ2-6,CAWSLPGANVLTF,TGTGCCTGGAGTCTACCTGGGGCCAACGTCCTGACTTTC
TRBV18,.,once,TRBJ1-2,CASSQMDSNYGYTF,TGTGCCAGCTCACAGATGGACAGTAACTATGGCTACACCTTC
TRBV6-5,TRBD2,.,TRBJ2-1,CASSTGTSGYNEQFF,TGTGCCAGCAGTACCGGGACTAGCGGGTACAATGAGCAGTTCTTC
TRBV19,TRBD1,.,TRBJ1-2,CASSKQGADGYTF,TGTGCCAGTAGTAAACAGGGGGCTGATGGCTACACCTTC
TRBV24-1,TRBD1,.,TRBJ1-6,CATSDHRDRGDSPLHF,TGTGCCACCAGTGATCATCGAGACAGGGGGGATTCACCCCTCCACTTT
TRBV27,TRBD1,.,TRBJ1-5,CASSLRGQYNQPQHF,TGTGCCAGCAGCCTAAGGGGGCAGTACAATCAGCCCCAGCATTTT
TRBV27,TRBD1,.,TRBJ1-2,CASSSYSGGSMGEGYTF,TGTGCCAGCAGTTCCTATTCAGGGGGATCTATGGGAGAGGGCTACACCTTC
TRBV2,.,.,TRBJ1-1,CASSATNTEAFF,TGTGCCAGCAGCGCCACGAACACTGAAGCTTTCTTT
TRBV11-2,.,.,TRBJ1-1,CASSWTEANTEAFF,TGTGCCAGCAGCTGGACAGAAGCGAACACTGAAGCTTTCTTT
TRBV5-5,.,once,TRBJ1-1,CASSREGRSEAFF,TGTGCCAGCTCCCGGGAAGGGAGGTCTGAAGCTTTCTTT
TRBV6-5,.,.,TRBJ1-2,CASSYSEGSTGYTF,TGTGCCAGCAGTTACTCGGAGGGTTCGACCGGCTACACCTTC
TRBV12-3/TRBV12-4,TRBD2,.,TRBJ2-3,CASTRGGDTQYF,TGTGCCAGCACCCGGGGGGGAGATACGCAGTATTTT
TRBV30,.,.,TRBJ1-3,CAWSPWAGRDSGNTIYF,TGTGCCTGGAGTCCCTGGGCGGGCAGGGACTCTGGAAACACCATATATTTT
TRBV6-5,.,.,TRBJ1-6,CASSYSIGALHF,TGTGCCAGCAGTTACTCGATAGGAGCCCTCCACTTT
TRBV29-1,.,once,TRBJ2-7,CSVDVGISDEQYF,TGCAGCGTTGACGTGGGAATTAGCGACGAGCAGTACTTC
TRBV6-5,TRBD1,.,TRBJ1-1,CASKSGQGFTEAFF,TGTGCCAGCAAGTCGGGACAGGGGTTCACTGAAGCTTTCTTT
TRBV5-1,.,.,TRBJ1-2,CASSLVQEYGYTF,TGCGCCAGCAGCTTGGTGCAGGAGTATGGCTACACCTTC
TRBV5-4,.,.,TRBJ1-2,CASSLPNRQDTF,TGTGCCAGCAGCTTACCGAATCGACAAGACACCTTC
TRBV6-2/TRBV6-3,.,.,TRBJ2-7,CASSYGGAFGYEQYF,TGTGCCAGCAGTTACGGCGGAGCCTTCGGGTACGAGCAGTACTTC
TRBV19,.,.,TRBJ1-5,CASSPPGQAYQPQHF,TGTGCCAGTAGTCCTCCGGGACAAGCATATCAGCCCCAGCATTTT
TRBV18,.,few,TRBJ2-1,CASSPLGSSYNEQFF,TGTGCCAGCTCACCACTGGGAAGCTCCTACAATGAGCAGTTCTTC